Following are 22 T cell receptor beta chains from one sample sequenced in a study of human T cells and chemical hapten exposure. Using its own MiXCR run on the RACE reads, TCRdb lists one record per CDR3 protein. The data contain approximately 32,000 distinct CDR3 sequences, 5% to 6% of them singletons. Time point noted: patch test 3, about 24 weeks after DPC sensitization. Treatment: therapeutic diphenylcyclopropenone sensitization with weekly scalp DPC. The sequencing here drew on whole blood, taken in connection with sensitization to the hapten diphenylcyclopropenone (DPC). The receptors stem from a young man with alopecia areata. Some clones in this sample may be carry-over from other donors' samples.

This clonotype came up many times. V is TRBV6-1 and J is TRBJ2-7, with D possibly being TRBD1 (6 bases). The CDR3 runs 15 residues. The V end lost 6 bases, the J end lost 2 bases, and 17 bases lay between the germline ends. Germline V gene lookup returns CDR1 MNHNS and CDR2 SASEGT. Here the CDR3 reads CASSPDRQGTYEQYF. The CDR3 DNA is TGTGCCAGCAGCCCCGATCGTCAGGGGACCTACGAGCAGTACTTC.

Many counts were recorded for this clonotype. This CDR3 is CASSVADSSYEQYF. In DNA form, the CDR3 reads TGTGCCAGCAGCGTAGCGGACAGCTCCTACGAGCAGTACTTC. The V and J genes are TRBV9 and TRBJ2-7, with a tentative D call TRBD1 (6 bases). The CDR3 is 14 amino acids. Germline V gene sequence: CDR1 SGDLS, CDR2 YYNGEE. V shed 0 bases and J shed 0 bases, with 7 bases lying between them.

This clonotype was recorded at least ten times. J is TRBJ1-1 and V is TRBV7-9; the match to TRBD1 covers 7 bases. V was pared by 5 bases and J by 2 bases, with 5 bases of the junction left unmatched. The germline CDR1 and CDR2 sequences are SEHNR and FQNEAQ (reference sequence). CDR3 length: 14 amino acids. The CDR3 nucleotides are TGTGCCAGCAGCCCGCGACAGGGAAACACTGAAGCTTTCTTT. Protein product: CASSPRQGNTEAFF.

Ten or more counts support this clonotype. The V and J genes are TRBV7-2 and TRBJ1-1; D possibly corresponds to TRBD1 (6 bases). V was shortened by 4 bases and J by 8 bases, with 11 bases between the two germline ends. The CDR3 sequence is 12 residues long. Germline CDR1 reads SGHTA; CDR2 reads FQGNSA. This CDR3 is CASSSPRGEAFF. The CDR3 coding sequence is TGTGCCAGCAGCTCCCCAAGGGGGGAAGCTTTCTTT.

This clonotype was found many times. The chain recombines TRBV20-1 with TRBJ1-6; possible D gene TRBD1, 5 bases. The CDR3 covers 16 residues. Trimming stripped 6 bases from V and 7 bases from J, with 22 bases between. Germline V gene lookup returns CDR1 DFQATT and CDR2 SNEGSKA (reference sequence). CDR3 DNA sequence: TGCAGTGCCCCGCTTCCTGGGGCATCGGGAAATTCACCCCTCCACTTT. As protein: CSAPLPGASGNSPLHF.

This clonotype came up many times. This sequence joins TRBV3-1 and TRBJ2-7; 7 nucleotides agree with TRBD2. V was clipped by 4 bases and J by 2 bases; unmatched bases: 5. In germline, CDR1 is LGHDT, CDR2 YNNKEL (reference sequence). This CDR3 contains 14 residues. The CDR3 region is CASSPSGVPYEQYF. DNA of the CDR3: TGTGCCAGCAGCCCTAGCGGAGTCCCCTACGAGCAGTACTTC.

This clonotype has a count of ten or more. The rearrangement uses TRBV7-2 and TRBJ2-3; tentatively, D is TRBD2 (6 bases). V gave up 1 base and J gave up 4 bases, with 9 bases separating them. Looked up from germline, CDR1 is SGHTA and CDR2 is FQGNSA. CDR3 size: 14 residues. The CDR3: CASSLGGGPDTQYF. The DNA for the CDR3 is TGTGCCAGCAGCTTAGGGGGAGGTCCAGATACGCAGTATTTT.

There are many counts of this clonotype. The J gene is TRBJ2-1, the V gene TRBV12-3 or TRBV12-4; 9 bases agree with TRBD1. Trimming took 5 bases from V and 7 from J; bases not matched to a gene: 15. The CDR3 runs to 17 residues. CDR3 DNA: TGTGCCAGCAGTCCAAGCAGAAGGACAGGGGCAGGGAATGAGCAGTTCTTC. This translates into CASSPSRRTGAGNEQFF.

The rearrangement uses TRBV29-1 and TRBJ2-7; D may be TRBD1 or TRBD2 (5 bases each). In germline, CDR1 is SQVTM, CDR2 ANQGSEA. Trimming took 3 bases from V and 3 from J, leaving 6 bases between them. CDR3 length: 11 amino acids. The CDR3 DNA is TGCAGCGTTGATGGGGGCTACGAGCAGTACTTC. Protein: CSVDGGYEQYF.

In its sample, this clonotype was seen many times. The CDR3 DNA reads as TGTGCCAGCAGCCAAGATGACCCGGGGGGTCCGTGGGCCCAGTACTTC. Translating it yields CASSQDDPGGPWAQYF. The V gene is TRBV4-2, the J gene TRBJ2-5; 7 nucleotides align to TRBD2. This CDR3 is built from 16 residues. With 0 bases clipped from V and 9 bases from J, the junction kept 13 bases outside the gene matches. Germline loops: CDR1 LGHNA, CDR2 YNFKEQ.

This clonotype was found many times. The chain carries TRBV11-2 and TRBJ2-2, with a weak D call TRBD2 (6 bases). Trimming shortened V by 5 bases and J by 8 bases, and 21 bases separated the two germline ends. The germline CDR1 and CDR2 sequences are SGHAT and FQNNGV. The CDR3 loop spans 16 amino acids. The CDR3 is CASSPGLPGVSGELFF. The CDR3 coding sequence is TGTGCCAGCAGCCCTGGACTACCGGGCGTATCAGGGGAGCTGTTTTTT. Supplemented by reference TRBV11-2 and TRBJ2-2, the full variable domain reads EAGVAQSPRYKIIEKRQSVAFWCNPISGHATLYWYQQILGQGPKLLIQFQNNGVVDDSQLPKDRFSAERLKGVDSTLKIQPAKLEDSAVYLCASSPGLPGVSGELFFGEGSRLTVL.

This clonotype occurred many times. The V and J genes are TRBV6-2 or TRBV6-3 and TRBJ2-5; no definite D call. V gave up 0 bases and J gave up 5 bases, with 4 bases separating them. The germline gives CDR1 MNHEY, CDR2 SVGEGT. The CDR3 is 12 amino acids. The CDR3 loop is CASSYSRETQYF. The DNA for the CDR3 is TGTGCCAGCAGTTACTCCCGGGAGACCCAGTACTTC.

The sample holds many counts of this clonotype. The CDR3 nucleotides read TGTGCCAGCAGCGAAGCCGCTACAGGGACCTACGAGCAGTACTTC. Translating it yields CASSEAATGTYEQYF. The J gene is TRBJ2-7, the V gene TRBV11-2; the D gene is possibly TRBD1 (6 bases). V lost 5 bases and J lost 2, with 16 bases in between. CDR1 and CDR2 (germline): SGHAT, FQNNGV. The CDR3 extends over 15 amino acids. The variable domain in full, completed from reference TRBV11-2 and TRBJ2-7, reads EAGVAQSPRYKIIEKRQSVAFWCNPISGHATLYWYQQILGQGPKLLIQFQNNGVVDDSQLPKDRFSAERLKGVDSTLKIQPAKLEDSAVYLCASSEAATGTYEQYFGPGTRLTVT.

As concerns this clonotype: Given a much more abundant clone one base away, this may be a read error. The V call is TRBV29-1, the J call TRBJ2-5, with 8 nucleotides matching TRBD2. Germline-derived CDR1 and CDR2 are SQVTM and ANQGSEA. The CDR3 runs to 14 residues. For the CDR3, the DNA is TGCGGCGTTAGGTCTAGCGGGTCCCAAGAGACCCAGTACTTC. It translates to CGVRSSGSQETQYF.

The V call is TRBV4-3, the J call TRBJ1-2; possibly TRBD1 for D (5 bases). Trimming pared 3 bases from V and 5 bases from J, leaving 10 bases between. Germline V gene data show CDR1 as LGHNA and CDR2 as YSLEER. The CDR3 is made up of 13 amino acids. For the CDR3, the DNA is TGCGCCAGCAGCCAGGACATAGGATATGGCTACACCTTC. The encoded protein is CASSQDIGYGYTF.

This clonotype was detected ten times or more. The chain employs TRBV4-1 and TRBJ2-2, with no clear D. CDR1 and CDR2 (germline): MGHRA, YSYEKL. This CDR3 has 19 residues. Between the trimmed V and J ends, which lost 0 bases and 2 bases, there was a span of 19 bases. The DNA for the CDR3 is TGCGCCAGCAGCCAAGATGAGATACCAAGGGTGACCAACACCGGGGAGCTGTTTTTT. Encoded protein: CASSQDEIPRVTNTGELFF.

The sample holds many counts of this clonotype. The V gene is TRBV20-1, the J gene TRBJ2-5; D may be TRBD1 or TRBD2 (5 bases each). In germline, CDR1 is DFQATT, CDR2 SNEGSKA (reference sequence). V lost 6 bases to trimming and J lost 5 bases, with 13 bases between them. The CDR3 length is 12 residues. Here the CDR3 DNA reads TGCAGTGCGACCGGGACGGGGGAGACCCAGTACTTC. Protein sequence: CSATGTGETQYF.

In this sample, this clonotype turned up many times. The CDR3 here is CASPQQGANSPLHF. The DNA for the CDR3 is TGTGCCAGCCCCCAACAGGGAGCTAATTCACCCCTCCACTTT. The chain has TRBV2 and TRBJ1-6, with D perhaps matching TRBD1 (6 bases). The V end lost 8 bases, the J end lost 6 bases, and 14 bases lay between the germline ends. The CDR3 has 14 amino acids. Germline-derived CDR1 and CDR2 are SNHLY and FYNNEI. The whole variable domain, filled in from reference TRBV2 and TRBJ1-6, reads EPEVTQTPSHQVTQMGQEVILRCVPISNHLYFYWYRQILGQKVEFLVSFYNNEISEKSEIFDDQFSVERPDGSNFTLKIRSTKLEDSAMYFCASPQQGANSPLHFGNGTRLTVT.

CDR3 sequence reads: CASSLSASLYGYTF. The CDR3 bases are TGTGCCAGCAGCTTAAGTGCCTCACTCTATGGCTACACCTTC. The chain carries TRBV7-2 and TRBJ1-2, with D unclear. V lost 2 bases to trimming and J lost 4 bases, with 11 bases between them. The CDR3 spans 14 residues. Germline CDR1 SGHTA, CDR2 FQGNSA.

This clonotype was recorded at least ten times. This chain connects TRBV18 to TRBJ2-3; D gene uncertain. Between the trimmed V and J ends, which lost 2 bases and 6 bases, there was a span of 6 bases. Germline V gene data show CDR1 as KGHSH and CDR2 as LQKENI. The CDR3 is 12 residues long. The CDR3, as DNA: TGTGCCAGCTCACCAAGACACGATACGCAGTATTTT. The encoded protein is CASSPRHDTQYF.

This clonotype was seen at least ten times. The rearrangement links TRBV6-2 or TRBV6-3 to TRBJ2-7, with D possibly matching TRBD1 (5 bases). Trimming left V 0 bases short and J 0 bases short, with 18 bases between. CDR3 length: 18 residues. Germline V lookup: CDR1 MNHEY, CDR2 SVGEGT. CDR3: CASSYSLQDTHRSYEQYF. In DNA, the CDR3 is TGTGCCAGCAGTTACTCTTTACAGGACACCCATCGCTCCTACGAGCAGTACTTC.

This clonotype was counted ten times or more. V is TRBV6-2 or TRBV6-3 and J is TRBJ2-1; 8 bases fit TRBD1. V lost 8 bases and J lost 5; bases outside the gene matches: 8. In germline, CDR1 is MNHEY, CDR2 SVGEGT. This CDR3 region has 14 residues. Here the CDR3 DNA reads TGTGCCAGCGGCCCGGACAGGGAACACAATGAGCAGTTCTTC. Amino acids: CASGPDREHNEQFF.